These 2 T cell receptor beta chains share one sample of origin, sequenced in a study of spatial heterogeneity in lung cancer. Specified time point: sample taken at primary tumor resection. The input material, whole RNA from tumor, nontumor lung or frozen PBMC, was sequenced unsorted. Each CDR3 protein gets one entry after TCRdb re-called the 5' RACE reads with MiXCR. Among under 100,000 distinct CDR3 sequences listed, around 10% were seen once. The specimen was PBMCs, collected at surgery. The receptors originated from a male donor with early-stage non-small cell lung cancer.

The J gene is TRBJ1-6, the V gene TRBV30; D may be TRBD1 (6 bases). Trimming stripped 0 bases from V and 6 bases from J, with 12 bases between. The CDR3 covers 15 residues. CDR1 and CDR2 (germline): GTSNPN, SVGIG (reference sequence). DNA of the CDR3: TGTGCCTGGAGTGTAGGGGGTCGGGGTAATTCACCCCTCCACTTT. Translated, it gives CAWSVGGRGNSPLHF.

This clonotype was recorded a few times. The J gene is TRBJ2-3, the V gene TRBV11-2; tentative D call: TRBD2 (5 bases). The germline V gene encodes CDR1 SGHAT and CDR2 FQNNGV. The CDR3 covers 15 residues. Trimming took 8 bases from V and 2 from J, leaving 17 bases between them. Here the CDR3 reads CASQTRGFSTDTQYF. CDR3 nucleotides: TGTGCCAGCCAAACCCGGGGATTTTCCACAGATACGCAGTATTTT.